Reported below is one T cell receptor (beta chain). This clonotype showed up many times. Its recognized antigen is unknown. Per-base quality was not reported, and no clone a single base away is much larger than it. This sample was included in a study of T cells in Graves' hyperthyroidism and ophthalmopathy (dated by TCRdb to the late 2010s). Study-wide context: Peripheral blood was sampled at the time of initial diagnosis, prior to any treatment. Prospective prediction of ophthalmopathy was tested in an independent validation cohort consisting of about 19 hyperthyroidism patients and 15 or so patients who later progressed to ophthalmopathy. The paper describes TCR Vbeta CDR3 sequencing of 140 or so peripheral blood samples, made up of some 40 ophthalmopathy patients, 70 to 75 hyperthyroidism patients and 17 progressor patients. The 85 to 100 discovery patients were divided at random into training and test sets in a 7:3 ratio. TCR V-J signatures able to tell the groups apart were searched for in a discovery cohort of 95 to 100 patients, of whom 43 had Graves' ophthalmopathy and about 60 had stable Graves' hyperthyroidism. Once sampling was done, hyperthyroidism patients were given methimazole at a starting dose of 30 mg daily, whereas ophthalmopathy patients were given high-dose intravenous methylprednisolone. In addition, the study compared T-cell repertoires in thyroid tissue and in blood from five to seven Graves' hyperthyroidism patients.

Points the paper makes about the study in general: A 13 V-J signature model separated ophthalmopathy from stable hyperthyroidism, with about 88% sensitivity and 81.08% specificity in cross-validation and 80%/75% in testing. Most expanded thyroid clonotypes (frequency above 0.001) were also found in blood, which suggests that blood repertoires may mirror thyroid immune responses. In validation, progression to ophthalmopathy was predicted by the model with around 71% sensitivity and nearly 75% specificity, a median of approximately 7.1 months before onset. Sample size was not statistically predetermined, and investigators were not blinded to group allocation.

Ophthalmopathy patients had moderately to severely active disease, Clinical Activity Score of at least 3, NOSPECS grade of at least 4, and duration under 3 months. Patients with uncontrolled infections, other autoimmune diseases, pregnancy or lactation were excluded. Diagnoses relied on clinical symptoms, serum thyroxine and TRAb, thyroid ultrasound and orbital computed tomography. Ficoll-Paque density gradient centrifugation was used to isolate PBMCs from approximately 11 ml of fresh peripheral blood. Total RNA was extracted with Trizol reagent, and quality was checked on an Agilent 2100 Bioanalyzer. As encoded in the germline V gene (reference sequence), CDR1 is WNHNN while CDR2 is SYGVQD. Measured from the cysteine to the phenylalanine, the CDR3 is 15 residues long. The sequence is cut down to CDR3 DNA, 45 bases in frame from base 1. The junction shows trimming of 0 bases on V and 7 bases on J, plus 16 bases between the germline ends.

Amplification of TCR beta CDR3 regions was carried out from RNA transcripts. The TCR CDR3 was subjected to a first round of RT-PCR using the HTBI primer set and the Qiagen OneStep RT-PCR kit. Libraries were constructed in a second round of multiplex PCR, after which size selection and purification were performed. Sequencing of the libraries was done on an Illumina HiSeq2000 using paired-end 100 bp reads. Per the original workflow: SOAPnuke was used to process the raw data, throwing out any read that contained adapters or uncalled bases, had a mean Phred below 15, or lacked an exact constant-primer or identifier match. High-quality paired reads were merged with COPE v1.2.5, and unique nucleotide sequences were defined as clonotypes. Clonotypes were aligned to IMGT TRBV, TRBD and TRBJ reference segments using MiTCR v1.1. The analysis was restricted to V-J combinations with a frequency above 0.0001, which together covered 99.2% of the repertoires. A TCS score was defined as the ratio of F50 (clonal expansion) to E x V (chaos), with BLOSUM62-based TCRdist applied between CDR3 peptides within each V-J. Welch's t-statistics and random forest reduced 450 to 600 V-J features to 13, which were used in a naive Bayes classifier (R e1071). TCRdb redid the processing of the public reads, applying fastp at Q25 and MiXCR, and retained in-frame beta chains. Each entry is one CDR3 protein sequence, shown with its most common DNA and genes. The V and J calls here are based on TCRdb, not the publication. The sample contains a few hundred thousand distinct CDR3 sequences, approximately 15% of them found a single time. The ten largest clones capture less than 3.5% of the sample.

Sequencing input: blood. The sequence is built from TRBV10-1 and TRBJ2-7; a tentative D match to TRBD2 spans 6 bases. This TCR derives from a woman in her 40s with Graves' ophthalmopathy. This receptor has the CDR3 CASSESASVLGEQYF. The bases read TGCGCCAGCAGTGAGTCGGCTAGCGTTCTGGGAGAGCAGTACTTC.